Sequencing of this TCR beta chain was carried out in a study of CD8 T cells in Susac syndrome. Random hexamers were used to reverse transcribe 0.5 to 1 ug of RNA. In TCRdb, the immunoSEQ multiplex PCR reads were re-called with MiXCR into one record per CDR3 protein. The table lists roughly 150,000 distinct CDR3 sequences, about 90% of them singletons. Negative isolation was used for CD8+ and CD4+ T cells and FACS enrichment for TEMRA cells. The CDR3 is 11 amino acids. V lost 6 bases and J 6 bases, leaving 4 bases between the germline ends. Germline CDR1 and CDR2: KGHDR and SFDVKD. This TCR came from a human donor in good health. The rearrangement links TRBV24-1 to TRBJ2-2, with D uncertain. Source material: CD4+ T cells from PBMCs. CDR3 residues: CATSLAGELFF. The CDR3 DNA sequence: TGTGCCACCAGTCTTGCCGGGGAGCTGTTTTTT.